One and the same sample provided the 30 T cell receptor beta chains below, sequenced in a study of shared clonotypes between healthy human individuals. Sequencing was performed with immunoSEQ multiplex PCR; in TCRdb, only in-frame clones are kept and a portion is missing. The repertoire holds nearly 2 million clones, with just under 95% as singletons. CD45RO-negative, CCR7-selected cells formed the naive CD8 fraction, which excluded terminally differentiated effector memory CD45RA+ cells. Material: naive CD8+ T cells sorted from blood. These receptors all come from a man between 18 and 35 years old in good health.

This chain connects TRBV7-3 to TRBJ1-6; D is possibly TRBD1 (5 bases). CDR1 SGHTA and CDR2 FQGTGA come from the germline V gene. The CDR3 sequence is 15 residues long. V shed 2 bases and J shed 8 bases, with 13 bases lying between them. Written as DNA, the CDR3 is TGTGCCAGCAGCTTATACGGGGGAGGGGATTCACCCCTCCACTTT. Translating gives CASSLYGGGDSPLHF.

The chain is built from TRBV19 and TRBJ1-1; D possibly corresponds to TRBD1 (6 bases). V was pared by 10 bases and J by 4 bases, with 16 bases between. CDR1 and CDR2 from the germline V gene are LNHDA and SQIVND (reference sequence). The CDR3 consists of 13 residues. CDR3: CAIRTGGGTEAFF. The DNA for the CDR3 is TGTGCCATCCGAACGGGGGGCGGCACTGAAGCTTTCTTT.

This clone has a single count. The CDR3, as DNA: TGTGCCAGCAGCGTAGGAAGTGGCTACGCCCTCTCCAATGAGCAGTTCTTC. It encodes CASSVGSGYALSNEQFF. The rearrangement joins TRBV9 to TRBJ2-1, with no clear D. Germline V gives CDR1 SGDLS, CDR2 YYNGEE. Deletions cut 0 bases from V and 6 bases from J, with 19 bases between. The CDR3 is 17 amino acids.

The chain links TRBV4-2 to TRBJ2-1, with 9 bases matching TRBD2. The CDR3 runs to 15 residues. The trim removed 0 bases at V and 6 bases at J, leaving 3 bases unmatched. Germline V gives CDR1 LGHNA, CDR2 YNFKEQ. CDR3 DNA: TGTGCCAGCAGCCAAGAGGCTAGCGGGGCCAATGAGCAGTTCTTC. The encoded protein is CASSQEASGANEQFF.

This chain joins TRBV13 and TRBJ2-3; 12 bases match TRBD2. CDR3 length: 14 amino acids. Germline CDR1 PRHDT, CDR2 FYEKMQ (reference sequence). V trimming: 5 bases; J trimming: 9 bases; junction bases outside the gene matches: 6. DNA of the CDR3: TGTGCCAGCAGCCAAGGACTAGCGGGGTTCACGCAGTATTTT. Its protein product is CASSQGLAGFTQYF. Complete variable domain (other parts from reference TRBV13 and TRBJ2-3): AAGVIQSPRHLIKEKRETATLKCYPIPRHDTVYWYQQGPGQDPQFLISFYEKMQSDKGSIPDRFSAQQFSDYHSELNMSSLELGDSALYFCASSQGLAGFTQYFGPGTRLTVL.

The gene calls are TRBV6-1 and TRBJ1-3, with a tentative D call TRBD1 (6 bases). Trimming removed 8 bases from V and 2 bases from J, with 10 bases in between. Germline CDR1 reads MNHNS; CDR2 reads SASEGT. The CDR3 totals 13 residues. Written as DNA, the CDR3 is TGTGCCAGCGGGGGCGTCACTGGAAACACCATATATTTT. Its protein product is CASGGVTGNTIYF.

This chain joins TRBV5-3 and TRBJ2-1; TRBD2 matches at 8 bases. TRBV5-3 is placed among ORFs of uncertain function. The CDR3 runs to 14 residues. V gave up 8 bases and J gave up 5 bases; unmatched junction bases: 9. CDR3 DNA sequence: TGTGCCAGGGCTGAGCGGGAGTGGAACAATGAGCAGTTCTTC. Translated: CARAEREWNNEQFF.

A note on this clone: At one boundary the junction diverges from the germline segment, which might be a read error. This chain connects TRBV11-2 to TRBJ2-5, with 12 bases fitting TRBD2. The germline CDR1 and CDR2 sequences are SGHAT and FQNNGV. This CDR3 is built from 15 residues. CDR3 nucleotide sequence: TGTGCCAGCAGCCCGACTAGCGGGGGCCAAGATACCCAGTACTTC. Its protein product is CASSPTSGGQDTQYF.

The CDR3 coding sequence is TGCGCCAGCAGCCCGGGACAGTTCGGTGTTAGCGAGCAGTACTTC. Residues: CASSPGQFGVSEQYF. The chain uses TRBV4-1 and TRBJ2-7; the match to TRBD1 covers 7 bases. CDR1 is MGHRA and CDR2 is YSYEKL in the germline V gene. After removal of 4 bases from V and 6 bases from J, the junction contained 12 bases not matched to a gene. The CDR3 contains 15 residues.

This chain links TRBV4-1 with TRBJ1-2; D gene ambiguous. Germline values: CDR1 MGHRA, CDR2 YSYEKL. Deletions cut 3 bases from V and 8 bases from J, with 13 bases between. This CDR3 spans 13 amino acids. CDR3 sequence (DNA): TGCGCCAGCAGCCAGACAACCGTGGGGGGCTACACCTTC. Translation gives CASSQTTVGGYTF.

J is TRBJ2-5 and V is TRBV25-1; 8 nucleotides align to TRBD1. The germline CDR1 and CDR2 sequences are MGHDK and SYGVNS. Germline trimming cut 5 bases from V and 4 bases from J; bases unmatched to any gene: 3. The CDR3 is 13 residues long. The CDR3 DNA reads as TGTGCCAGCAGTCAGGGGGCGGCAGAGACCCAGTACTTC. Protein sequence: CASSQGAAETQYF.

Comments on this clone: This same CDR3 is encoded by further DNA sequences in the sample. V and J are TRBV10-3 and TRBJ2-7; a weak D match, TRBD1 (6 bases). The CDR3 is made up of 13 amino acids. Germline V gives CDR1 ENHRY, CDR2 SYGVKD. Trimming removed 4 bases from V and 0 bases from J, with 7 bases in between. Here the CDR3 reads CAISGGGSYEQYF. CDR3 coding DNA: TGTGCCATCAGTGGAGGGGGCTCCTACGAGCAGTACTTC.

Comment on this clone: Distinct nucleotide sequences in the sample also encode this CDR3. This rearrangement joins TRBV2 to TRBJ2-7; D is uncertain. Germline assignment: CDR1 SNHLY and CDR2 FYNNEI. Trimming removed 7 bases at V and 0 bases at J, with 4 bases between. The CDR3 totals 11 residues. The CDR3 DNA is TGTGCCAGCACGGACTCCTACGAGCAGTACTTC. This sequence encodes CASTDSYEQYF. Filled out from reference TRBV2 and TRBJ2-7, the complete variable domain reads EPEVTQTPSHQVTQMGQEVILRCVPISNHLYFYWYRQILGQKVEFLVSFYNNEISEKSEIFDDQFSVERPDGSNFTLKIRSTKLEDSAMYFCASTDSYEQYFGPGTRLTVT.

The chain couples TRBV5-6 to TRBJ1-2; D unresolved. Germline CDR1 and CDR2: SGHDT and YYEEEE. This CDR3 region has 13 residues. The germline V and J ends were trimmed by 0 bases and 4 bases, with 7 bases remaining between them. CDR3 sequence reads: CASSLEAFYGYTF. The CDR3 bases are TGTGCCAGCAGCTTGGAAGCTTTCTATGGCTACACCTTC.

This chain connects TRBV2 to TRBJ2-1; 10 bases match TRBD2. Unmatched junction bases numbered 8, after V lost 7 bases and J lost 5 bases. The CDR3 has 15 amino acids. Germline assignment: CDR1 SNHLY and CDR2 FYNNEI. CDR3 nucleotides: TGTGCCAGCACGGACTTCGGACTAGCGGACAATGAGCAGTTCTTC. This translates into CASTDFGLADNEQFF.

This chain uses TRBV2 with TRBJ2-1; TRBD2 agrees at 15 bases. V shed 10 bases and J 5 bases; nucleotides not matched to a gene: 12. Germline-derived CDR1 and CDR2 are SNHLY and FYNNEI. The CDR3 totals 17 residues. The CDR3 DNA sequence: TGTGCCACCCTAACCGTAGGACTAGCGGGAGGGCACAATGAGCAGTTCTTC. This sequence encodes CATLTVGLAGGHNEQFF.

The genes are TRBV7-9 and TRBJ2-7; D is possibly TRBD1 (5 bases). The CDR3 length is 14 residues. Germline assignment: CDR1 SEHNR and CDR2 FQNEAQ (reference sequence). Trimming removed 3 bases from V and 5 bases from J, with 14 bases in between. CDR3 DNA: TGTGCCAGCAGCTTTGGGCAGGGCTTGGACGAGCAGTACTTC. Translated: CASSFGQGLDEQYF.

This rearrangement joins TRBV4-3 to TRBJ2-3; TRBD2 matches at 11 bases. The ends lost 0 bases at V and 2 bases at J; junction bases unmatched: 1. CDR3 size: 16 residues. Germline V gene sequence: CDR1 LGHNA, CDR2 YSLEER. CDR3 in amino acids: CASSQELAGVTDTQYF. CDR3 DNA: TGCGCCAGCAGCCAAGAACTAGCGGGAGTCACAGATACGCAGTATTTT.

As regards this clone: This sample includes further DNA sequences coding for the same CDR3. The V and J genes are TRBV5-1 and TRBJ1-1; D call uncertain. CDR3 length: 14 residues. Per germline, CDR1 SGHRS and CDR2 YFSETQ. V was pared by 0 bases and J by 1 base, with 7 bases between. The CDR3, as DNA: TGCGCCAGCAGCTTGGAGGCGGGGAACACTGAAGCTTTCTTT. Amino acid sequence: CASSLEAGNTEAFF.

This chain uses TRBV30 with TRBJ2-1; possibly TRBD1 or TRBD2 for D (6 bases each). This CDR3 contains 14 residues. Trimming pared 2 bases from V and 6 bases from J, leaving 14 bases between. Germline V CDR1 and CDR2: GTSNPN, SVGIG (reference sequence). CDR3 residues: CAWSLGGPINEQFF. CDR3 coding DNA: TGTGCCTGGAGTCTGGGGGGCCCTATCAATGAGCAGTTCTTC.

The gene calls are TRBV5-4 and TRBJ2-3; TRBD1 aligns across 12 bases. The CDR3 length is 16 residues. The ends lost 4 bases at V and 3 bases at J; junction bases unmatched: 6. CDR1 is SGHNT, CDR2 YYREEE, per germline (reference sequence). CDR3 bases: TGTGCCAGCAGCGAGGGGACAGGGGGCGCTACAGATACGCAGTATTTT. Protein sequence: CASSEGTGGATDTQYF.

The rearrangement joins TRBV7-9 to TRBJ2-5; TRBD2 might be the D (5 bases). The germline V gene encodes CDR1 SEHNR and CDR2 FQNEAQ (reference sequence). V was cut by 3 bases and J by 2 bases, with 10 bases left in between. The CDR3 is made up of 14 amino acids. This chain's CDR3 is CASSFEWEQETQYF. CDR3 nucleotide sequence: TGTGCCAGCAGCTTCGAGTGGGAGCAAGAGACCCAGTACTTC.

The chain is built from TRBV27 and TRBJ2-1, with TRBD2 matching 8 bases. Germline V gene lookup returns CDR1 MNHEY and CDR2 SMNVEV (reference sequence). The length of the CDR3 is 16 residues. V dropped 1 base and J dropped 5; count of bases not matched to a gene: 7. CDR3: CASSLFPGTRDNEQFF. For the CDR3, the DNA is TGTGCCAGCAGTTTATTCCCCGGGACTAGAGACAATGAGCAGTTCTTC.

Points on this clone: The conserved closing phenylalanine or tryptophan is absent in this CDR3, likely reflecting a read error. The chain combines TRBV30 with TRBJ2-7; 11 bases are shared with TRBD2. With V trimmed by 1 base and J by 4 bases, 0 bases remained unmatched. The CDR3 totals 13 residues. Germline lookup yields CDR1 GTSNPN and CDR2 SVGIG (reference sequence). For the CDR3, the DNA is TGTGCCTGGAGTGGGACTAGCGGGTACGAGCAGTACTCC. Translated: CAWSGTSGYEQYS.

The J gene is TRBJ2-1, the V gene TRBV7-9, with 9 nucleotides matching TRBD2. The CDR3 extends over 15 amino acids. The junction had 7 bases not matched to a gene; V was cut back by 5 bases and J by 5 bases. Germline CDR1 and CDR2: SEHNR and FQNEAQ (reference sequence). CDR3 DNA sequence: TGTGCCAGCAGCGCCAGCGGGGGGTTGAACAATGAGCAGTTCTTC. It yields the protein CASSASGGLNNEQFF.

Comment on this clone: Additional DNA sequences in this sample encode the identical CDR3. This chain joins TRBV5-5 and TRBJ2-7; D tentatively fits TRBD1 or TRBD2 (5 bases each). V was clipped by 5 bases and J by 5 bases, with 17 bases between them. This CDR3 comprises 14 residues. The V gene's germline CDR1 is SGHKS and CDR2 YYEKEE (reference sequence). In DNA form, the CDR3 reads TGTGCCAGCAGTCTCGGCACAGGAGGCCACGAGCAGTACTTC. Protein sequence: CASSLGTGGHEQYF.

The J gene is TRBJ2-1, the V gene TRBV7-9; 11 bases map to TRBD2. In germline, CDR1 is SEHNR, CDR2 FQNEAQ (reference sequence). The junction had 6 bases not matched to a gene; V was cut back by 3 bases and J by 5 bases. The CDR3 sequence is 16 residues long. DNA for the CDR3: TGTGCCAGCAGCTTTTTAGCGGGGGGGACGAACAATGAGCAGTTCTTC. Protein: CASSFLAGGTNNEQFF. Full variable domain (outside the CDR3, taken from reference TRBV7-9 and TRBJ2-1): DTGVSQNPRHKITKRGQNVTFRCDPISEHNRLYWYRQTLGQGPEFLTYFQNEAQLEKSRLLSDRFSAERPKGSFSTLEIQRTEQGDSAMYLCASSFLAGGTNNEQFFGPGTRLTVL.

This sequence joins TRBV4-3 and TRBJ2-1, with D hard to call. Trimming left V 2 bases short and J 7 bases short, with 9 bases between. CDR1 and CDR2 (germline): LGHNA, YSLEER. This CDR3 has 13 residues. CDR3 in amino acids: CASSQLSGNEQFF. The CDR3 nucleotides read TGCGCCAGCAGCCAACTTTCCGGAAATGAGCAGTTCTTC.

This chain uses TRBV10-3 with TRBJ2-7, with 7 bases aligning to TRBD1. J gave up 1 base and V 4 bases, and 1 base lay outside the gene matches. The V gene's germline CDR1 is ENHRY and CDR2 SYGVKD. The CDR3 has 13 amino acids. CDR3 protein: CAISVGQSYEQYF. DNA for the CDR3: TGTGCCATCAGTGTGGGACAGTCCTACGAGCAGTACTTC.

The rearrangement uses TRBV6-4 and TRBJ2-7; the match to TRBD2 covers 7 bases. CDR3 length: 11 amino acids. V was clipped by 3 bases and J by 12 bases; unmatched bases: 5. Germline values: CDR1 MRHNA, CDR2 SNTAGT. The CDR3 loop is CASSEAGVSYF. The CDR3 DNA sequence: TGTGCCAGCAGTGAGGCGGGGGTATCGTACTTC.